Each of the 5 T cell receptor beta chains below was sequenced from the same sample in a study of blood T cell repertoires in COVID-19. Measured with immunoSEQ multiplex PCR; TCRdb has only the in-frame clones, and not every one. The sample gives roughly 120,000 clones, 65% to 80% of which show up once; roughly 5.6% is in the top ten. The source material was peripheral blood. Every receptor here comes from a man between 65 and 80 years old with acute or convalescent COVID-19.

V usage is TRBV27 and J usage is TRBJ1-5; TRBD1 might be the D (6 bases). The CDR3 contains 17 residues. Germline V CDR1 and CDR2: MNHEY, SMNVEV (reference sequence). V lost 5 bases and J lost 4, with 21 bases in between. The CDR3 bases are TGTGCCAGCAGTCCTAAATTGCCGGGACACCCAAATCAGCCCCAGCATTTT. It specifies CASSPKLPGHPNQPQHF.

The rearrangement joins TRBV5-4 to TRBJ2-7; TRBD1 matches at 11 bases. Germline V gene lookup returns CDR1 SGHNT and CDR2 YYREEE (reference sequence). CDR3 length: 17 residues. V shed 2 bases, J shed 3 bases, and the junction held 10 bases outside the gene matches. CDR3 in amino acids: CASSLGTGGGPVYEQYF. As DNA, the CDR3 is TGTGCCAGCAGCTTAGGGACAGGGGGAGGACCGGTCTACGAGCAGTACTTC.

This clone appeared a few times. The chain uses TRBV19 and TRBJ2-2; D perhaps matches TRBD2 (5 bases). The CDR3 covers 14 residues. Trimming took 10 bases from V and 0 from J, leaving 12 bases between them. Germline V lookup: CDR1 LNHDA, CDR2 SQIVND (reference sequence). The CDR3 DNA reads TGTGCCACAGGTGGAGGCGCGAACACCGGGGAGCTGTTTTTT. This encodes CATGGGANTGELFF.

The genes are TRBV2 and TRBJ2-5, with a possible D match to TRBD1 (5 bases). V was trimmed by 10 bases and J by 4 bases, leaving 28 bases between them. The CDR3 runs 17 residues. Germline V gene data show CDR1 as SNHLY and CDR2 as FYNNEI. The CDR3 DNA reads as TGTGCCACCTCCTTGTCCCAGTGGCGGTCAGGGTCAGAGACCCAGTACTTC. Protein product: CATSLSQWRSGSETQYF.

The chain carries TRBV19 and TRBJ2-7; tentatively, D is TRBD1 (6 bases). Germline V gene data show CDR1 as LNHDA and CDR2 as SQIVND (reference sequence). The germline V and J ends were trimmed by 5 bases and 0 bases, with 11 bases remaining between them. The CDR3 totals 14 residues. This chain's CDR3 is CASSFTGPSYEQYF. Written as DNA, the CDR3 is TGTGCCAGTAGTTTCACAGGGCCCTCCTACGAGCAGTACTTC.